This T cell receptor beta chain came from a study of T cells in Graves' hyperthyroidism and ophthalmopathy. Study results and caveats: Stable hyperthyroidism was separated from ophthalmopathy by a model based on 13 V-J features. Ophthalmopathy got predicted by the model a median approximately 6.3 months before its onset.

Before ophthalmopathy appeared, progressors gave blood at initial hyperthyroidism diagnosis. Using less than 12 ml of fresh peripheral blood, PBMCs were prepared. This clonotype occurred a few times. Antigen unknown. Amplified regions were TCR beta CDR3 sequences from RNA transcripts. An initial round of RT-PCR targeting the TCR CDR3 relied on the HTBI primer set. Each CDR3 protein gets one entry after TCRdb re-called the multiplex PCR reads with MiXCR. Of 300,000 to 450,000 distinct CDR3 sequences listed, around 16% are singletons. The receptor was derived from a woman aged 18-30 years with Graves' hyperthyroidism that later progressed to Graves' ophthalmopathy. The sequenced sample was blood.

The DNA for the CDR3 is TGTGCCAGCTCACCCCCGGGGACTAGCGGGAGCACAGATACGCAGTATTTT. Translation: CASSPPGTSGSTDTQYF. This rearrangement joins TRBV18 to TRBJ2-3, with 12 bases identical to TRBD2. Germline V gene data show CDR1 as KGHSH and CDR2 as LQKENI. Germline trimming cut 3 bases from V and 0 bases from J; bases unmatched to any gene: 4. The CDR3 covers 17 residues. Supplemented by reference TRBV18 and TRBJ2-3, the full variable domain reads NAGVMQNPRHLVRRRGQEARLRCSPMKGHSHVYWYRQLPEEGLKFMVYLQKENIIDESGMPKERFSAEFPKEGPSILRIQQVVRGDSAAYFCASSPPGTSGSTDTQYFGPGTRLTVL.